What follows is one TCR beta chain and its context. Its antigen remains unidentified. The data stem from a study of a mutant IDH1 vaccine in newly diagnosed glioma. Background on the study: Patients arrived already treated with radiotherapy, temozolomide, or both, most having had both. The study held visit V12 at week 35 and visit V13 at week 47.

There are 16 residues in the CDR3. The V segment lost 4 bases and the J segment 9 bases; nucleotides outside the gene matches: 11. Germline V gene data show CDR1 as SGHRS and CDR2 as YFSETQ. The data were produced by immunoSEQ multiplex PCR, yet TCRdb's version contains in-frame clones alone and is incomplete. Of about 54,000 clones listed, roughly 84% are singletons. Time point denoted: week 35, safety follow-up. All doses held 300 ug of mutant IDH1 20-mer peptide, with topical imiquimod. Patients in the study were vaccinated eight times, receiving shots in weeks 1, 3, 5, 7, 11, 15, 19 and 23. The clonotype was recovered from a woman aged 18-30 years with glioma. The rearrangement links TRBV5-1 to TRBJ2-1; 12 bases are shared with TRBD2. The sequences come from PBMCs, collected from a glioma patient whose treatment included an IDH1 peptide vaccine. In DNA form, the CDR3 reads TGCGCCAGCAGCGATCGCCGACTAGCGGGAGTGAGTGAGCAGTTCTTC. Translation gives CASSDRRLAGVSEQFF.